These T cell receptor beta chains were read from a single sample in a study of blood T cell repertoires in COVID-19. Sequencing used immunoSEQ multiplex PCR; TCRdb keeps in-frame clones, though not all of them. The table has tens of thousands of clones, 75% to 85% seen once. Sequencing was carried out using peripheral blood. The source is a man between 60 and 70 years old with acute or convalescent COVID-19. Each CDR3 is given with its conserved first and last residue. Clone size, where shown, is once, few, many, or a class for clones that have expanded.

clone_size: .; v_call: TRBV4-2; cdr3_length: 15; cdr3_aa: CASSQEGQGKYGYTF
clone_size: few; v_call: TRBV28; cdr3_length: 17; cdr3_aa: CASSNDRWGRVNTEAFF
clone_size: .; v_call: TRBV3-1/TRBV3-2; cdr3_length: 16; cdr3_aa: CASSQAGAQGDEKLFF
clone_size: .; v_call: TRBV5-1; cdr3_length: 16; cdr3_aa: CASSFIPGVGFYEQYF
clone_size: .; v_call: TRBV7-2; cdr3_length: 13; cdr3_aa: CASSLGANQPQHF
clone_size: once; v_call: TRBV6-5; cdr3_length: 15; cdr3_aa: CASSYMEGSSYEQYF
clone_size: once; v_call: TRBV27; cdr3_length: 12; cdr3_aa: CASGRTGGILFF
clone_size: .; v_call: TRBV5-4; cdr3_length: 15; cdr3_aa: CASSLAGTLRTEAFF
clone_size: .; v_call: TRBV5-5; cdr3_length: 15; cdr3_aa: CASSFHTNLNTEAFF
clone_size: .; v_call: TRBV5-1; cdr3_length: 14; cdr3_aa: CASSDGSFWKTQYF
clone_size: .; v_call: TRBV30; cdr3_length: 14; cdr3_aa: CAWSVRRGDTEAFF
clone_size: .; v_call: TRBV6-4; cdr3_length: 17; cdr3_aa: CASSDCRPPRRGGELFF
clone_size: .; v_call: TRBV5-6; cdr3_length: 17; cdr3_aa: CASSLDLGQGVQETQYF
clone_size: .; v_call: TRBV5-6; cdr3_length: 15; cdr3_aa: CASRQRRYTREKLFF
clone_size: once; v_call: TRBV24-1; cdr3_length: 18; cdr3_aa: CATSDGTGVRGRVYGYTF
clone_size: .; v_call: TRBV28; cdr3_length: 16; cdr3_aa: CASTPPEGPLSYGYTF
clone_size: .; v_call: TRBV24-1; cdr3_length: 15; cdr3_aa: CATSDNRGGHQPQHF
clone_size: .; v_call: TRBV4-2; cdr3_length: 14; cdr3_aa: CASSPWGDNYEQYF
clone_size: many; v_call: TRBV28; cdr3_length: 15; cdr3_aa: CASSLFQGSIAEAFF
clone_size: .; v_call: TRBV5-6; cdr3_length: 16; cdr3_aa: CASSLVGTGKNNEQFF
clone_size: .; v_call: TRBV30; cdr3_length: 14; cdr3_aa: CAWNPDGLDEKLFF
clone_size: .; v_call: TRBV5-8; cdr3_length: 14; cdr3_aa: CASSSRGVYNEQFF
clone_size: few; v_call: TRBV6-2/TRBV6-3; cdr3_length: 15; cdr3_aa: CASSYRQGGSEKLFF
clone_size: .; v_call: TRBV11-2; cdr3_length: 15; cdr3_aa: CASSLNSGGKNIQYF
clone_size: .; v_call: TRBV27; cdr3_length: 13; cdr3_aa: CASSLSSRSPLHF
clone_size: .; v_call: TRBV19; cdr3_length: 17; cdr3_aa: CASSSPLPGDSNQPQHF
clone_size: .; v_call: TRBV7-8; cdr3_length: 13; cdr3_aa: CASSFRGNSPLHF
clone_size: .; v_call: TRBV27; cdr3_length: 16; cdr3_aa: CASSQGGQGRAGELFF
clone_size: .; v_call: TRBV28; cdr3_length: 18; cdr3_aa: CASSFLGEGLSSGNTIYF
clone_size: .; v_call: TRBV5-8; cdr3_length: 15; cdr3_aa: CASRIHRTHNSPLHF
clone_size: .; v_call: TRBV27; cdr3_length: 16; cdr3_aa: CASSLSRGRGFYEQYF
clone_size: .; v_call: TRBV28; cdr3_length: 14; cdr3_aa: CASRRQGRSTEAFF
clone_size: .; v_call: TRBV7-2; cdr3_length: 14; cdr3_aa: CASSLGGQAYEQYF
clone_size: .; v_call: TRBV2; cdr3_length: 15; cdr3_aa: CATAMTGGVSDTQYF
clone_size: .; v_call: TRBV9; cdr3_length: 15; cdr3_aa: CASSAQGNSYNEQFF
clone_size: .; v_call: TRBV5-8; cdr3_length: 18; cdr3_aa: CASSSRARTGQPNTEAFF
clone_size: .; v_call: TRBV5-1; cdr3_length: 14; cdr3_aa: CASSPDRGSYGYTF
clone_size: .; v_call: TRBV28; cdr3_length: 13; cdr3_aa: CATPTGGGQPQHF
clone_size: once; v_call: TRBV3-1/TRBV3-2; cdr3_length: 17; cdr3_aa: CASSQVVAGQGPEKLFF
clone_size: .; v_call: TRBV5-1; cdr3_length: 12; cdr3_aa: CASRSGGTEAFF
clone_size: .; v_call: TRBV18; cdr3_length: 14; cdr3_aa: CASSSSWGGSPLHF
clone_size: once; v_call: TRBV7-2; cdr3_length: 16; cdr3_aa: CASSLVPRGGAYGYTF
clone_size: .; v_call: TRBV2; cdr3_length: 14; cdr3_aa: CASSSLGGTETQYF
clone_size: few; v_call: TRBV7-6; cdr3_length: 17; cdr3_aa: CASSVQPLRGRVYGYTF
clone_size: .; v_call: TRBV15; cdr3_length: 15; cdr3_aa: CATSRHGTGQETQYF
clone_size: once; v_call: TRBV5-1; cdr3_length: 17; cdr3_aa: CASSLGHGGVVQETQYF
clone_size: few; v_call: TRBV28; cdr3_length: 13; cdr3_aa: CASSLTGVGKLFF
clone_size: .; v_call: TRBV28; cdr3_length: 11; cdr3_aa: CASRGTNEQFF